Shown below are 24 T cell receptor beta chains from a single sample sequenced in a study of tumor and adjacent non-tumor tissue in lung cancer. TCRbeta libraries were built with three rounds of nested PCR, modified from ARM-PCR. One entry per CDR3 protein results from TCRdb running MiXCR on the multiplex PCR reads. The data contain about 75,000 distinct CDR3 sequences, around 74% of them seen just once; the ten biggest clones take up less than 15%. RNA was extracted from bulk tissue without any cell sorting. Material: lung tumor tissue. The receptor source for this set is a woman between 50 and 59 years old with non-small cell lung cancer.

This chain joins TRBV11-2 and TRBJ1-5; D unresolved. Trimming removed 1 base at V and 10 bases at J, with 17 bases between. CDR3 length equals 15 residues. Germline CDR1 is SGHAT and CDR2 is FQNNGV. CDR3 nucleotides: TGTGCCAGCAGCTTAGGCCGGGATAGCGGGCACCCCCAGCATTTT. Translation: CASSLGRDSGHPQHF.

A note on this clonotype: The conserved final phenylalanine or tryptophan is absent from the CDR3, which likely points to a read error. This chain connects TRBV11-1 to TRBJ1-1; possibly TRBD1 for D (5 bases). CDR3 size: 13 residues. Germline V lookup: CDR1 SGHAT, CDR2 FQDESV (reference sequence). Trimming removed 2 bases at V and 1 base at J, with 5 bases between. As DNA, the CDR3 is TGTGCCAGCAGCTTACAGGGGAACACTGAAGCTTTCTTA. This codes for CASSLQGNTEAFL.

The chain couples TRBV5-5 to TRBJ2-3; D is undetermined. Germline V gene data show CDR1 as SGHKS and CDR2 as YYEKEE (reference sequence). The germline V and J ends were trimmed by 4 bases and 14 bases, with 23 bases remaining between them. The CDR3 extends over 14 amino acids. The CDR3 coding sequence is TGTGCCAGCAGCCGACCCACTCGAACAGATGCGCGGTATTTT. Translating it yields CASSRPTRTDARYF.

This clonotype was counted a few times. Its ends do not fully match the called genes, so a read error is possible. The V gene is TRBV11-2, the J gene TRBJ1-4, with 10 bases fitting TRBD1. From germline, CDR1 is SGHAT and CDR2 FQNNGV. This CDR3 has 14 residues. CDR3 amino acids: CVSSLGTGVEKLLF. The CDR3 DNA sequence: TGTGTCAGCAGTTTAGGGACAGGGGTTGAAAAACTGCTTTTT.

This clonotype was seen only once. At one end, the junction sequence differs from germline, possibly due to a read error. The chain's CDR3 is CASSPTPSTSNEQFF. CDR3 in DNA: TGTGCGAGCAGCCCGACTCCTTCGACGAGCAATGAGCAGTTCTTC. This chain uses TRBV11-1 with TRBJ2-1; no reliable D call. Germline CDR1 and CDR2: SGHAT and FQDESV (reference sequence). The CDR3 runs 15 residues.

This clonotype showed up just a few times. The chain carries TRBV30 and TRBJ2-1; maybe TRBD2 (6 bases). V lost 8 bases to trimming and J lost 4 bases, with 15 bases between them. This CDR3 spans 13 amino acids. Germline CDR1 GTSNPN, CDR2 SVGIG (reference sequence). The CDR3 region has the DNA TGTGCCCGGGAGCGGAGCTTATACAATGAGCAGTTCTTC. It codes for CARERSLYNEQFF.

In regard to this clonotype: The junction differs from germline at one of its ends, possibly a read error. The V and J genes are TRBV11-2 and TRBJ1-5; no reliable D call. CDR1 and CDR2 (germline): SGHAT, FQNNGV. The CDR3 runs to 13 residues. DNA of the CDR3: TGTGCCAACAGCCCCTCCCGTAACCAGCCCCTGCATTTT. It is translated as CANSPSRNQPLHF.

As concerns this clonotype: In this CDR3 the conserved last residue, phenylalanine or tryptophan, is missing, so a read error is likely. The rearrangement uses TRBV4-1 and TRBJ2-3, with a weak D call TRBD2 (6 bases). The germline gives CDR1 MGHRA, CDR2 YSYEKL. The CDR3 covers 14 residues. DNA of the CDR3: TGCGCCAGCTGCCAAGGGGACTCCACAGATACGCAGTATCTT. Its translation is CASCQGDSTDTQYL.

The table lists this clonotype with a few counts. Its ends do not fully match the called genes, so a read error is possible. DNA of the CDR3: TGTGCCAGCAGTTTTTCGGGACTCTCCTACGAGCATTACTTC. Residues: CASSFSGLSYEHYF. The rearrangement uses TRBV5-6 and TRBJ2-7; tentatively, D is TRBD2 (6 bases). Germline lookup yields CDR1 SGHDT and CDR2 YYEEEE. This CDR3 is 14 amino acids long.

J is TRBJ2-5 and V is TRBV6-1; 9 bases are a match to TRBD2. V lost 6 bases, J lost 2 bases, and 13 bases stayed unmatched. The germline gives CDR1 MNHNS, CDR2 SASEGT. The length of the CDR3 is 17 residues. The CDR3 region has the DNA TGTGCCAGCAGCCGAAGCGATGCGGGAGGGGGACAAGAGACCCAGTACTTC. Its translation is CASSRSDAGGGQETQYF.

About this clonotype itself: Here the CDR3 omits its conserved ending phenylalanine or tryptophan, so a read error is the likely source. V and J are TRBV7-9 and TRBJ2-7; D gene uncertain. Germline values: CDR1 SEHNR, CDR2 FQNEAQ (reference sequence). CDR3 length: 12 amino acids. V lost 4 bases, J lost 4 bases, and 8 bases lay in between. The CDR3 nucleotides are TGTGCCAGCAGCTCCGCATCATACGAGCAGTACCTC. This codes for CASSSASYEQYL.

With respect to this clonotype: A read error may produce the germline difference seen at one junction end. The chain has TRBV10-1 and TRBJ2-7; a possible D gene is TRBD1 (5 bases). The CDR3 runs to 14 residues. Germline V gene data show CDR1 as WNHNN and CDR2 as SYGVQD (reference sequence). CDR3 loop: CASSDPEKGYEPYF. DNA of the CDR3: TGCGCCAGCAGTGACCCAGAGAAGGGGTACGAGCCGTACTTC.

The chain joins TRBV20-1 to TRBJ1-5, with D hard to call. Germline V lookup: CDR1 DFQATT, CDR2 SNEGSKA (reference sequence). Trimming took off 8 bases at V and 5 bases at J, with 19 bases between the two ends. The CDR3 contains 14 residues. The DNA for the CDR3 is TGCAGTATTTCCAAATGTCGCGAGTATCAGCCCCAGCATTTT. This codes for CSISKCREYQPQHF.

This clonotype is medium-sized by share. The chain employs TRBV29-1 and TRBJ2-1; the D is unclear. This CDR3 is 11 amino acids long. CDR1 is SQVTM, CDR2 ANQGSEA, per germline. Trimming pared 6 bases from V and 8 bases from J, leaving 11 bases between. The CDR3 DNA reads as TGCAGCGTCGACCCGAGCGATGAGCAGTTCTTC. This sequence encodes CSVDPSDEQFF.

A note on this clonotype: A read error may account for a junction end that differs from germline. This chain uses TRBV6-2 or TRBV6-3 with TRBJ2-7; no firm D call. CDR1 is MNHEY and CDR2 is SVGEGT in the germline V gene. CDR3 size: 11 residues. Here the CDR3 reads CTSSYYYEQYF. The CDR3 DNA reads as TGTACCAGCAGTTACTACTACGAGCAGTACTTC.

As for this clonotype: A much larger clone sits a single nucleotide away, making a read error possible. This chain's CDR3 is CASRQAVINQPQHF. Written as DNA, the CDR3 is TGTGCCAGCAGACAAGCCGTTATCAATCAGCCCCAGCATTTT. The genes are TRBV2 and TRBJ1-5, with D unclear. The CDR3 runs to 14 residues. Trimming shortened V by 6 bases and J by 3 bases, and 12 bases separated the two germline ends. Germline CDR1 SNHLY, CDR2 FYNNEI.

On this clonotype itself: Relative to the germline gene, one junction end is altered; a read error may explain this. The CDR3 region has the DNA TGTGCCAGCAGTGAATACGAACAGGGGAACTATGGCTACGCCTTC. Amino acids: CASSEYEQGNYGYAF. V gene TRBV6-1 combines with J gene TRBJ1-2; 7 positions agree with TRBD1. The germline V gene encodes CDR1 MNHNS and CDR2 SASEGT. The CDR3 spans 15 residues.

This rearrangement joins TRBV5-1 to TRBJ2-3, with 9 bases identical to TRBD1. The CDR3 spans 15 residues. With 7 bases clipped from V and 0 bases from J, the junction kept 6 bases outside the gene matches. The germline gives CDR1 SGHRS, CDR2 YFSETQ. As DNA, the CDR3 is TGCGCCAGCGGCCTAGGGACAGGGAGCACAGATACGCAGTATTTT. This sequence encodes CASGLGTGSTDTQYF.

About this clonotype: The germline gene is not matched at one end of the junction; a read error may be the cause. V gene TRBV6-5 combines with J gene TRBJ2-3, with D perhaps matching TRBD1 or TRBD2 (6 bases each). Germline loops: CDR1 MNHEY, CDR2 SVGAGI. The CDR3 length is 12 residues. The CDR3 protein is CATHGGTDTQYF. The CDR3 nucleotides are TGTGCCACCCACGGGGGCACAGATACGCAATATTTT.

On this clonotype itself: One end of the junction fails to match germline, which may point to a read error. This chain joins TRBV12-3 or TRBV12-4 and TRBJ2-7, with TRBD2 matching 12 bases. The length of the CDR3 is 16 residues. CDR3 residues: CATSLFLAGGSYEQYF. The CDR3 DNA sequence: TGTGCCACCAGTCTTTTTCTAGCGGGAGGGTCCTACGAACAGTACTTC.

This clonotype was recorded at least ten times. This chain joins TRBV6-5 and TRBJ2-1, with unresolved D. V shed 0 bases and J shed 0 bases, with 0 bases lying between them. Per the germline V gene, CDR1 is MNHEY and CDR2 is SVGAGI. CDR3 length: 13 residues. The CDR3 protein is CASSYSSYNEQFF. The CDR3 DNA sequence: TGTGCCAGCAGTTACTCCTCCTACAATGAGCAGTTCTTC.

In the case of this clonotype: No conserved phenylalanine or tryptophan is present at the end of the CDR3, so a read error is the likely explanation. The DNA is omitted, as the CDR3 cannot be located on it reliably, and the CDR3 follows TCRdb's listing. The chain uses TRBV11-2 and TRBJ2-3. Germline loops: CDR1 SGHAT, CDR2 FQNNGV. The CDR3 spans 13 amino acids, including both terminal residues. The chain's CDR3 is CASNLDRGDTQYI.

This chain joins TRBV6-6 and TRBJ2-3; 7 positions match TRBD2. This CDR3 is 14 amino acids long. In germline, CDR1 is MNHNY, CDR2 SVGAGI (reference sequence). The V segment lost 7 bases and the J segment 5 bases; nucleotides outside the gene matches: 9. CDR3 amino acids: CASTRGGPLDTQYF. Written as DNA, the CDR3 is TGTGCCAGCACCCGGGGAGGGCCGCTAGATACGCAGTATTTT.

With respect to this clonotype: The junction departs from the called germline gene at one end, perhaps through a read error. The chain recombines TRBV6-5 with TRBJ2-1; D might be TRBD2 (7 bases). Germline V gives CDR1 MNHEY, CDR2 SVGAGI. The CDR3 extends over 13 amino acids. The CDR3 region has the DNA TGTGTCAGCAGTTACTCGGGGGGCCATGAGCAGTTCTTC. It yields the protein CVSSYSGGHEQFF.